This T cell receptor beta chain was recorded in a study of CD8+ T cells in alopecia areata. Study details: Treated individuals took tofacitinib by mouth, 5 to 10 mg twice daily. Patients in the study were on tofacitinib for 6 to 18 months, then off it for 6 months.

As the sequencing template, cDNA was produced by extracting RNA and reverse transcribing it. Assay: immunoSEQ multiplex PCR; the TCRdb copy retains only in-frame clones and omits some. Altogether 100,000 to 150,000 clones are present, approximately 38% being singletons, with the ten largest covering about 3.1%. Collection of lesional scalp punch biopsies and peripheral blood was performed in alopecia areata patients. This clone has a handful of counts. The sequence derives from a human donor with alopecia areata. The sample was CD4+ T cells sorted from blood.

In nucleotides, the CDR3 is TGTGCCAGCAGCTGGGGGACAGCCGACACTGAAGCTTTCTTT. It encodes CASSWGTADTEAFF. The rearrangement uses TRBV5-6 and TRBJ1-1; 7 positions match TRBD1. Looked up from germline, CDR1 is SGHDT and CDR2 is YYEEEE. Unmatched junction bases numbered 5, after V lost 3 bases and J lost 3 bases. The CDR3 loop spans 14 amino acids.